The present T cell receptor beta chain was sequenced within a study of cytomegalovirus exposure and HLA in healthy donors. V was cut by 0 bases and J by 4 bases, with 15 bases left in between. The length of the CDR3 is 16 residues. Germline lookup yields CDR1 SEHNR and CDR2 FQNEAQ (reference sequence). Overall study results and limits: The study put some 150 TCR beta chains on its list as cytomegalovirus-associated.

The PCR made use of 60 Vbeta and 13 Jbeta primers. As processed by the authors: There were 80 million to 95 million unique TCR beta chains by a later count, and approximately 12 million of them were shared. TCRdb's copy holds only in-frame clones and misses some; the assay was immunoSEQ multiplex PCR. V and J calls and clone size come straight from that table; D and trimming were deduced from the DNA. The table shows 180,000 or so clones, with around 88% occurring only once. This clone has just one count. Its target is unknown. The donors gave bone marrow, and they were healthy. The sample comprised PBMCs. This TCR derives from a woman younger than 45 in good health and CMV-seronegative. This rearrangement joins TRBV7-9 to TRBJ1-1; D possibly corresponds to TRBD1 (6 bases). The CDR3 region is CASSLAPDSSSTEAFF. The CDR3 DNA reads TGTGCCAGCAGCTTAGCCCCGGACAGTTCGAGCACTGAAGCTTTCTTT.